This TCR beta chain is drawn from a study of blood T cell repertoires in COVID-19. The repertoire was sequenced with immunoSEQ multiplex PCR; TCRdb's copy has only in-frame clones and lacks some. This sample has about 270,000 clones, with around 83% found just once. Germline V gene sequence: CDR1 MNHEY, CDR2 SMNVEV (reference sequence). V lost 5 bases, J lost 4 bases, and 17 bases lay in between. This CDR3 comprises 15 residues. Input material: peripheral blood. The J gene is TRBJ1-1, the V gene TRBV27; D gene uncertain. The sequence was collected from a man aged 80 or over with acute or convalescent COVID-19. CDR3 in DNA: TGTGCCAGCAGTCCACCCCCCCGGGCGGGCACTGAAGCTTTCTTT. Its protein product is CASSPPPRAGTEAFF.